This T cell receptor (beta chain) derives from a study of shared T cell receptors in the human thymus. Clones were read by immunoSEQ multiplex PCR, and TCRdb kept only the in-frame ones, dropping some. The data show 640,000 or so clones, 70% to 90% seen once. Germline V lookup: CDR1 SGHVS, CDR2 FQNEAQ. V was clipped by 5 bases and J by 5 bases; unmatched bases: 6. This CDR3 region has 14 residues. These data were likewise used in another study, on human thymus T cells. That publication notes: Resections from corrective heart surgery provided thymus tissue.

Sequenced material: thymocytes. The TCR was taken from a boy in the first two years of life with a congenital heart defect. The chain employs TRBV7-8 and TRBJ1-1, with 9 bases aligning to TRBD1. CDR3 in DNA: TGTGCCAGCAGCGTTGACAGGGGGGGAACTGAAGCTTTCTTT. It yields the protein CASSVDRGGTEAFF.